Sequencing of this T cell receptor (beta chain) was carried out in a study of Tregs in tolerant kidney transplant recipients. CD4+CD25+CD127- Tregs, CD4+CD25- non-Tregs, CD4 and CD8 cells were sorted. CDR3 length: 15 amino acids. Looked up from germline, CDR1 is LGHNA and CDR2 is YSLEER. Germline trimming cut 0 bases from V and 4 bases from J; bases unmatched to any gene: 4. The protocol was immunoSEQ multiplex PCR, while the TCRdb copy is restricted to in-frame clones and leaves out a portion. The repertoire holds about 73,000 clones, with approximately 90% as singletons. V usage is TRBV4-3 and J usage is TRBJ1-2; 8 nucleotides line up with TRBD1. This TCR was sampled from a human donor who received a combined kidney and bone marrow transplant. Sequenced here: Tregs from blood, sampled before the transplant. DNA for the CDR3: TGCGCCAGCAGCCAAGATCTTGACAGGGGCTATGGCTACACCTTC. Protein sequence: CASSQDLDRGYGYTF.